These 10 T cell receptor beta chains were sequenced from one sample in a study of blood T cell repertoires in COVID-19. Assay: immunoSEQ multiplex PCR; the TCRdb copy retains only in-frame clones and omits some. This sample carries a few hundred thousand clones, approximately 88% of them seen once, and the ten largest clones take about 0.94%. Sequenced: peripheral blood. The receptors originated from a woman in her thirties or forties who had recovered from COVID-19.

This chain joins TRBV6-1 and TRBJ1-2; TRBD1 aligns across 7 bases. From germline, CDR1 is MNHNS and CDR2 SASEGT. V shed 2 bases and J 0 bases; nucleotides not matched to a gene: 9. The CDR3 consists of 17 residues. CDR3 amino acids: CASSELPSTGPNYGYTF. The CDR3 DNA sequence: TGTGCCAGCAGTGAACTCCCCTCGACAGGGCCTAACTATGGCTACACCTTC.

This clone has only a few counts. The chain combines TRBV7-7 with TRBJ1-5; D ambiguous. Germline lookup yields CDR1 SSHAT and CDR2 FNYEAQ (reference sequence). The CDR3 spans 14 residues. Between the trimmed V and J ends, which lost 1 base and 6 bases, there was a span of 10 bases. This CDR3 reads CASSLGGVGQPQHF. For the CDR3, the DNA is TGTGCCAGCAGCTTAGGAGGAGTTGGTCAGCCCCAGCATTTT.

CDR3 nucleotides: TGTGCCAGCAGCGTCGCGGCCGGGACTAGCTCCTACAATGAGCAGTTCTTC. Its translation is CASSVAAGTSSYNEQFF. The genes are TRBV9 and TRBJ2-1, with TRBD2 matching 8 bases. Unmatched junction bases numbered 7, after V lost 2 bases and J lost 0 bases. Germline V lookup: CDR1 SGDLS, CDR2 YYNGEE. The CDR3 runs to 17 residues.

This sequence joins TRBV11-2 and TRBJ1-6; D perhaps matches TRBD1 (5 bases). CDR1 SGHAT and CDR2 FQNNGV come from the germline V gene. V lost 7 bases and J 7 bases, leaving 17 bases between the germline ends. The CDR3 is 15 amino acids. The CDR3 loop is CASTSMGLNNSPLHF. The CDR3 coding sequence is TGTGCCAGCACCTCAATGGGGCTCAACAATTCACCCCTCCACTTT.

This clone appeared once. The chain couples TRBV5-8 to TRBJ2-6, with a tentative D call TRBD2 (7 bases). This CDR3 spans 15 amino acids. The germline V and J ends were trimmed by 8 bases and 4 bases, with 16 bases remaining between them. Per the germline V gene, CDR1 is SGHTS and CDR2 is YDEGEE. Written as DNA, the CDR3 is TGTGCCAGGACGCTCGGGGGGCTCGGGGCCAACGTCCTGACTTTC. Translation: CARTLGGLGANVLTF.

The chain has TRBV5-8 and TRBJ2-1; D uncertain. CDR3 length equals 15 residues. Trimming removed 0 bases from V and 0 bases from J, with 7 bases in between. The V gene's germline CDR1 is SGHTS and CDR2 YDEGEE. Here the CDR3 DNA reads TGTGCCAGCAGCTTGGGTTCGAGCTCCTACAATGAGCAGTTCTTC. It yields the protein CASSLGSSSYNEQFF. The full variable domain, with the rest looked up from reference TRBV5-8 and TRBJ2-1, is EAGVTQSPTHLIKTRGQQATLRCSPISGHTSVYWYQQALGLGLQFLLWYDEGEERNRGNFPPRFSGRQFPNYSSELNVNALELEDSALYLCASSLGSSSYNEQFFGPGTRLTVL.

This clone was seen once. The rearrangement uses TRBV5-1 and TRBJ2-5; 10 bases are shared with TRBD2. In germline, CDR1 is SGHRS, CDR2 YFSETQ. V gave up 0 bases and J gave up 5 bases; unmatched junction bases: 16. The CDR3 runs 19 residues. The CDR3 reads CASSLVFSGRRYRRETQYF. The CDR3 nucleotides read TGCGCCAGCAGCTTGGTTTTTAGCGGGAGGCGGTATCGTAGGGAGACCCAGTACTTC.

V and J are TRBV5-1 and TRBJ2-7; 9 bases are a match to TRBD1. The CDR3 loop spans 16 amino acids. V gave up 5 bases and J gave up 3 bases; unmatched junction bases: 12. Germline V CDR1 and CDR2: SGHRS, YFSETQ. The CDR3 nucleotides are TGCGCCAGCAGTCCCGGTGGGACAGGGATTCTCTACGAGCAGTACTTC. Translated, it gives CASSPGGTGILYEQYF.

The CDR3 region has the DNA TGCGCCAGCAGCTGGCTTTGCCAGCCCCAGCATTTT. This gives the protein CASSWLCQPQHF. J is TRBJ1-5 and V is TRBV5-1; D gene uncertain. Per germline, CDR1 SGHRS and CDR2 YFSETQ. Trimming left V 3 bases short and J 7 bases short, with 8 bases between. The CDR3 spans 12 residues. Combining the CDR3 with reference TRBV5-1 and TRBJ1-5 gives the whole variable domain KAGVTQTPRYLIKTRGQQVTLSCSPISGHRSVSWYQQTPGQGLQFLFEYFSETQRNKGNFPGRFSGRQFSNSRSEMNVSTLELGDSALYLCASSWLCQPQHFGDGTRLSIL.

As concerns this clone: Other DNA sequences in this sample translate to the same CDR3. The V gene is TRBV4-1, the J gene TRBJ2-1; 11 nucleotides agree with TRBD2. This CDR3 comprises 15 residues. V was clipped by 3 bases and J by 3 bases; unmatched bases: 1. Looked up from germline, CDR1 is MGHRA and CDR2 is YSYEKL. CDR3 sequence (DNA): TGCGCCAGCAGCCAGGGACTAGCGGACTACAATGAGCAGTTCTTC. As protein: CASSQGLADYNEQFF.